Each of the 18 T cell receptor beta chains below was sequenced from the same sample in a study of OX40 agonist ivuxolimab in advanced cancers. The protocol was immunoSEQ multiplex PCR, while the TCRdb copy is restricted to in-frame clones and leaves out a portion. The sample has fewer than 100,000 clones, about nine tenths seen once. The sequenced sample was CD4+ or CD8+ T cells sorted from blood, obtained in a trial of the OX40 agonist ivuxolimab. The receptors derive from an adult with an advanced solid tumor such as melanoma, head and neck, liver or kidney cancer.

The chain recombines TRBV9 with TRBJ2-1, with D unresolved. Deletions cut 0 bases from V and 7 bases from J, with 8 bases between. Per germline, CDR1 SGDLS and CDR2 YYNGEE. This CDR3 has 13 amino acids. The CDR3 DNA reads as TGTGCCAGCAGCGTAGATCAGTTAAATGAGCAGTTCTTC. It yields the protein CASSVDQLNEQFF.

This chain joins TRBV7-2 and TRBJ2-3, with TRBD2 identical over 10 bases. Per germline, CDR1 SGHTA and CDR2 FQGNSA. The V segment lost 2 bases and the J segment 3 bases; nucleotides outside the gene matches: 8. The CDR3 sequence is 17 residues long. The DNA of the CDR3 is TGTGCCAGCAGCTTACAGGCTAGCGGGGGTAGGACAGATACGCAGTATTTT. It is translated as CASSLQASGGRTDTQYF.

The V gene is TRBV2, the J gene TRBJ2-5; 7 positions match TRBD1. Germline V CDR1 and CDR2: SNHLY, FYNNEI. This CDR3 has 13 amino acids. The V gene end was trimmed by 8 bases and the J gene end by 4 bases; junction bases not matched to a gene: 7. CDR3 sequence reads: CASQGQAGETQYF. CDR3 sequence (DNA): TGTGCCAGCCAAGGACAGGCGGGAGAGACCCAGTACTTC.

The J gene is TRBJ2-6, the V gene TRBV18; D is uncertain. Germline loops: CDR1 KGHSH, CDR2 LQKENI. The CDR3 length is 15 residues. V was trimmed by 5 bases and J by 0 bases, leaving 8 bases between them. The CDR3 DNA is TGTGCCAGCTCAGCCCGGGCCTCTGGGGCCAACGTCCTGACTTTC. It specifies CASSARASGANVLTF.

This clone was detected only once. CDR3: CASSLALGTRKIGELFF. For the CDR3, the DNA is TGTGCCAGCAGCTTGGCTCTCGGGACTAGGAAAATCGGGGAGCTGTTTTTT. V is TRBV5-4 and J is TRBJ2-2; 8 bases align to TRBD2. The germline gives CDR1 SGHNT, CDR2 YYREEE (reference sequence). The CDR3 extends over 17 amino acids. V lost 0 bases, J lost 7 bases, and 11 bases stayed unmatched.

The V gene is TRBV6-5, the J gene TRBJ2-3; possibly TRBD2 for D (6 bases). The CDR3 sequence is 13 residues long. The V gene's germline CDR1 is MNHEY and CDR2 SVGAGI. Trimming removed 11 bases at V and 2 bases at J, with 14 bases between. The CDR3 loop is CACWGLSTDTQYF. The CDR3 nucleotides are TGTGCCTGTTGGGGACTTTCCACAGATACGCAGTATTTT.

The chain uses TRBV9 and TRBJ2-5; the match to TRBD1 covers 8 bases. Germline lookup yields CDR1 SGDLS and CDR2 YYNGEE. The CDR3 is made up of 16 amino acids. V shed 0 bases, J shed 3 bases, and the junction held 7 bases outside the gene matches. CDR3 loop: CASSVGAGGAEETQYF. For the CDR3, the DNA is TGTGCCAGCAGCGTAGGGGCAGGGGGCGCGGAAGAGACCCAGTACTTC.

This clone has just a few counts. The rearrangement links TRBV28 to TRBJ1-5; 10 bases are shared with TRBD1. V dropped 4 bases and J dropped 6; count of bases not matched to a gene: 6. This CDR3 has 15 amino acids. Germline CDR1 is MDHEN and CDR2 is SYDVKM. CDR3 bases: TGTGCCAGCAGTTGGCCCGGGACAGGGGTTCAGCCCCAGCATTTT. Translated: CASSWPGTGVQPQHF.

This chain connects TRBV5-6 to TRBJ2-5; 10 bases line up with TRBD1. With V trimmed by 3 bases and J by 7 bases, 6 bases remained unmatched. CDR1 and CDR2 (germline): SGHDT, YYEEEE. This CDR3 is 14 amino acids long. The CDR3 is CASSSRQGAGTQYF. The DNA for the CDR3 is TGTGCCAGCAGCTCAAGACAGGGGGCGGGGACCCAGTACTTC.

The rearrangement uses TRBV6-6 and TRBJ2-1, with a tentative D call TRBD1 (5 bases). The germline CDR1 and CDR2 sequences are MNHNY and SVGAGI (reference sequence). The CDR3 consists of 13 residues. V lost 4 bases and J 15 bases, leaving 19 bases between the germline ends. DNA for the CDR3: TGTGCCAGCAGTTCTTCCCTTGAGACAGTTCGGTTCTTC. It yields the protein CASSSSLETVRFF.

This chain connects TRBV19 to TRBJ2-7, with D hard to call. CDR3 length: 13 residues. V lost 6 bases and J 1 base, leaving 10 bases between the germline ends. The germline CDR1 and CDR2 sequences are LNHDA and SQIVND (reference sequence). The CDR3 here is CASSPTFSYEQYF. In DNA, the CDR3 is TGTGCCAGTAGCCCCACTTTTTCCTACGAGCAGTACTTC. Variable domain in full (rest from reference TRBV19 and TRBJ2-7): DGGITQSPKYLFRKEGQNVTLSCEQNLNHDAMYWYRQDPGQGLRLIYYSQIVNDFQKGDIAEGYSVSREKKESFPLTVTSAQKNPTAFYLCASSPTFSYEQYFGPGTRLTVT.

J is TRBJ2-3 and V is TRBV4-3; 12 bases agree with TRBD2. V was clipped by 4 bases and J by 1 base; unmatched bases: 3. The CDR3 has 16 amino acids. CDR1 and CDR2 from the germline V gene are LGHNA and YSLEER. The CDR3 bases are TGCGCCAGCAGCCTGGGACTAGCGGGTGGCACAGATACGCAGTATTTT. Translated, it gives CASSLGLAGGTDTQYF.

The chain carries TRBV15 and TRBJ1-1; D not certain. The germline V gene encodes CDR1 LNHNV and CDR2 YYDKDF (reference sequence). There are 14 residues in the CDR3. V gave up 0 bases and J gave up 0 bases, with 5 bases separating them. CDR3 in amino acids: CATSRDRVNTEAFF. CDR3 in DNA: TGTGCCACCAGCAGAGATAGGGTGAACACTGAAGCTTTCTTT.

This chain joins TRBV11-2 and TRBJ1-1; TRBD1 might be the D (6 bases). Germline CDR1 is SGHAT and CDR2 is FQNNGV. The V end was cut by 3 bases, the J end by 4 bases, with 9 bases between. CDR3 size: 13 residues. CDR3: CASSLTGLTEAFF. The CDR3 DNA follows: TGTGCCAGCAGCTTGACAGGTCTCACTGAAGCTTTCTTT.

CDR3 coding DNA: TGTGCCAGCAGTTTATCGGGACAGGGGAAAGCTTTCTTT. This sequence encodes CASSLSGQGKAFF. The chain links TRBV27 to TRBJ1-1; 10 bases line up with TRBD1. CDR1 and CDR2 from the germline V gene are MNHEY and SMNVEV (reference sequence). The V segment lost 0 bases and the J segment 9 bases; nucleotides outside the gene matches: 1. The CDR3 extends over 13 amino acids.

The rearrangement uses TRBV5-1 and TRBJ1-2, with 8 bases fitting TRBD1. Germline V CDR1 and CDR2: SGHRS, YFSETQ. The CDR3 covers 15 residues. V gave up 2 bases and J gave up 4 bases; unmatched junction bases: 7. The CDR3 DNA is TGCGCCAGCAGCTTCGGGACAGGCCGAGGCTATGGCTACACCTTC. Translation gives CASSFGTGRGYGYTF.

The CDR3 sequence is CASLHSSGNTIYF. DNA for the CDR3: TGTGCCAGCCTACACAGCTCTGGAAACACCATATATTTT. The chain uses TRBV2 and TRBJ1-3; D unresolved. V lost 8 bases and J lost 0, with 8 bases in between. This CDR3 comprises 13 residues. Germline V gene data show CDR1 as SNHLY and CDR2 as FYNNEI.

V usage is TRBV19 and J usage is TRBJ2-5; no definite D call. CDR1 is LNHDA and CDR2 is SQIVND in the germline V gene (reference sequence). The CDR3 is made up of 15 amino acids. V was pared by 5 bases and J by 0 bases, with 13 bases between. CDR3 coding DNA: TGTGCCAGTAGTCCCGGCAGACCGTACCAAGAGACCCAGTACTTC. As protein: CASSPGRPYQETQYF.